One sample yielded the 7 T cell receptor beta chains listed below, sequenced in a study of cytomegalovirus exposure and HLA in healthy donors. The PCR was carried out with 60 Vbeta primers and 13 Jbeta primers. The protocol was immunoSEQ multiplex PCR, while the TCRdb copy is restricted to in-frame clones and leaves out a portion. The sample lists around 130,000 clones, more than 8% occurring once. Specimen: PBMCs. The receptors derive from a man aged 40-55 years in good health and CMV-seronegative.

This clone was seen a few times. The chain carries TRBV7-2 and TRBJ2-7; TRBD2 matches 12 bases. The CDR3 has 16 residues. From germline, CDR1 is SGHTA and CDR2 FQGNSA. V shed 1 base, J shed 3 bases, and the junction held 4 bases outside the gene matches. This chain's CDR3 is CASSLGGLAGIYEQYF. The CDR3 DNA follows: TGTGCCAGCAGCTTAGGGGGACTAGCGGGCATCTACGAGCAGTACTTC. Variable domain in full (rest from reference TRBV7-2 and TRBJ2-7): GAGVSQSPSNKVTEKGKDVELRCDPISGHTALYWYRQSLGQGLEFLIYFQGNSAPDKSGLPSDRFSAERTGGSVSTLTIQRTQQEDSAVYLCASSLGGLAGIYEQYFGPGTRLTVT.

The chain has TRBV9 and TRBJ2-3, with D possibly matching TRBD1 (5 bases). CDR1 SGDLS and CDR2 YYNGEE come from the germline V gene. The V end lost 3 bases, the J end lost 0 bases, and 11 bases lay between the germline ends. This CDR3 region has 15 residues. CDR3 amino acids: CASSDSTASTDTQYF. Written as DNA, the CDR3 is TGTGCCAGCAGCGACTCGACAGCTAGCACAGATACGCAGTATTTT.

The chain recombines TRBV7-2 with TRBJ2-1, with 8 positions matching TRBD2. The CDR3 has 15 residues. The germline V gene has CDR1 SGHTA and CDR2 FQGNSA. The J segment lost 6 bases and the V segment lost 5 bases, leaving 9 bases of the junction unmatched. CDR3 loop: CASSREGLEGNEQFF. The CDR3 nucleotides are TGTGCCAGCAGCCGAGAGGGACTAGAGGGCAATGAGCAGTTCTTC.

The chain links TRBV19 to TRBJ1-5, with a possible D match to TRBD1 (5 bases). Trimming left V 6 bases short and J 2 bases short, with 11 bases between. Germline CDR1 is LNHDA and CDR2 is SQIVND (reference sequence). The CDR3 runs to 14 residues. The CDR3 loop is CASRSTVGNQPQHF. The CDR3 DNA sequence: TGTGCCAGTAGGTCGACAGTTGGCAATCAGCCCCAGCATTTT.

This clone was seen only a few times. The sample carries other DNA sequences with the same CDR3. The rearrangement uses TRBV6-5 and TRBJ1-1; no clear D. Germline loops: CDR1 MNHEY, CDR2 SVGAGI. Trimming took off 2 bases at V and 4 bases at J, with 11 bases between the two ends. This CDR3 is 14 amino acids long. The CDR3 region is CASSYGRGGTEAFF. The DNA for the CDR3 is TGTGCCAGCAGTTACGGGAGAGGTGGCACTGAAGCTTTCTTT.

This clone was recorded a few times. The chain links TRBV19 to TRBJ2-7, with 11 bases lining up with TRBD2. This CDR3 has 14 residues. V gave up 5 bases and J gave up 4 bases; unmatched junction bases: 4. Germline V lookup: CDR1 LNHDA, CDR2 SQIVND (reference sequence). This CDR3 reads CASSPTSGGYEQYF. CDR3 nucleotides: TGTGCCAGTAGTCCTACTAGCGGGGGATACGAGCAGTACTTC.

The rearrangement uses TRBV7-9 and TRBJ2-1; tentatively, D is TRBD2 (6 bases). The CDR3 sequence is 13 residues long. Trimming pared 8 bases from V and 7 bases from J, leaving 15 bases between. Germline CDR1 SEHNR, CDR2 FQNEAQ (reference sequence). DNA for the CDR3: TGTGCCAGCCTTTGGGGGGACGGTAATGAGCAGTTCTTC. Residues: CASLWGDGNEQFF.